This T cell receptor beta chain was retrieved from a study of T cell changes during pregnancy in multiple sclerosis (dated by TCRdb to about 2019). In terms of the full investigation: In women with multiple sclerosis, the researchers looked at how the T cell repertoire shifted as pregnancy progressed.

As concerns this clone: There is no known antigen for this receptor. No base quality values were provided; no much bigger clone lies one nucleotide off.

CDR1 and CDR2, looked up from the germline V gene, are KGHSH and LQKENI. V and J are trimmed by 4 bases and 3 bases, and the gene matches miss 13 bases of the junction. Its CDR3 holds 17 amino acids, cysteine through phenylalanine. Only the CDR3 part of the read is kept: 51 bases, read in frame from the first base. The library was produced with the immunoSEQ multiplex PCR assay. TCRdb's version of the immuneACCESS table is confined to in-frame rearrangements and falls short of the full clone set. An unresolved V gene accounts for under half of the shortfall where checked; the remainder is of unknown origin. The sample table records 40,000 to 50,000 clones; approximately 90% of these occur just once. Of the sample, under 0.8% falls within the top ten clones.

The V gene is TRBV18 and the J gene is TRBJ2-3, and 7 junction bases match TRBD1. The sample here was CD4+ T cells from peripheral blood mononuclear cells, taken in the first trimester of pregnancy. This receptor was taken from a female donor with multiple sclerosis, enrolled in a pregnancy study. The CDR3: CASSLGQAYGNTDTQYF. At the DNA level, the sequence is TGTGCCAGCTCACTCGGACAGGCCTATGGAAATACAGATACGCAGTATTTT.